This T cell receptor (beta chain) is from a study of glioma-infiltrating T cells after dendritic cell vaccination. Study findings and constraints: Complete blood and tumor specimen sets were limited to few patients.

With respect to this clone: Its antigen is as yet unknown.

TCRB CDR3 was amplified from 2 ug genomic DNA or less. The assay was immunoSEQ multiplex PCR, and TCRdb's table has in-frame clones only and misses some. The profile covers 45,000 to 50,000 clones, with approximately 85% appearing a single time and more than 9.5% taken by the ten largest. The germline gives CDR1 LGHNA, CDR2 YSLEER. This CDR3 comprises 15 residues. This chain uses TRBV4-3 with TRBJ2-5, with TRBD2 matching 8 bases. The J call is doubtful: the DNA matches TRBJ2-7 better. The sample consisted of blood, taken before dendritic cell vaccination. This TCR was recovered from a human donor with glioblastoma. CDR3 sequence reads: CASSQVSGNSYEQYF. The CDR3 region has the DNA TGCGCCAGCAGCCAAGTTAGCGGGAACTCCTACGAGCAGTACTTC.